This is a list of T cell receptor beta chains from one sample in a study of blood T cell repertoires in COVID-19. Profiling relied on immunoSEQ multiplex PCR, and the TCRdb table lists in-frame clones only, not all of them. This sample has 150,000 to 200,000 clones; around 89% occur once, and the top ten carry 2.5% to 3%. Source material: peripheral blood. Every receptor here comes from a man in his 60s with acute or convalescent COVID-19. The CDR3 runs from the conserved cysteine through the conserved F or W. A D gene is named only where the DNA matches it firmly. Some rows have no size entry. The others give once, few or many, or a class for an expanded clone.

TRBV5-1,TRBJ1-5,.,.,TGCGCCAGCAGCCCGCGGGGGGGTCAGCCCCAGCATTTT,CASSPRGGQPQHF
TRBV11-1,TRBJ1-1,once,TRBD1,TGTGCCAGCACTCGGGACAGGGGTTATACTGAAGCTTTCTTT,CASTRDRGYTEAFF
TRBV7-2,TRBJ2-7,.,TRBD2,TGTGCCAGCAGTCCTGGACTAGCGGGGGGTTACGAGCAGTACTTC,CASSPGLAGGYEQYF
TRBV2,TRBJ2-1,.,.,TGTGCCAGAGGGAGTTCCCGGGCTGATCCTTCGGGTGAGCAGTTCTTC,CARGSSRADPSGEQFF
TRBV4-1,TRBJ2-3,.,.,TGCGCCAGCAGCCCGACAGGTCCTGTGACAGATACGCAGTATTTT,CASSPTGPVTDTQYF
TRBV12-3/TRBV12-4,TRBJ1-2,.,.,TGTGCCAGCAGCTTGGACAGTAACTATGGCTACACCTTC,CASSLDSNYGYTF
TRBV5-4,TRBJ1-3,.,.,TGTGCCTATGCAGGGGTTAACTCTGGAAACACCATATATTTT,CAYAGVNSGNTIYF
TRBV7-8,TRBJ1-4,once,.,TGTGCCAGCAGCTTGGAAAGGGGGGGTGAAAAACTGTTTTTT,CASSLERGGEKLFF
TRBV30,TRBJ1-1,once,.,TGTGCCTGGAGTGTAGCGACCCGGGAAATCACTGAAGCTTTCTTT,CAWSVATREITEAFF
TRBV5-6,TRBJ2-1,.,TRBD1,TGTGCCAGCAGCTTGAGGCAGGGGGCGTACAATGAGCAGTTCTTC,CASSLRQGAYNEQFF
TRBV21-1,TRBJ1-5,.,.,TGTGCCAGCAGCAAACCTCAAAACGCCGGGACAGCGGAAAGAGAGGGATGCAATCAGCCCCAGCATTTT,CASSKPQNAGTAEREGCNQPQHF
TRBV7-9,TRBJ2-3,.,.,TGTGCCAGCAGCTCCGAGGCAGGGCCCACAGATACGCAGTATTTT,CASSSEAGPTDTQYF
TRBV19,TRBJ1-1,.,TRBD1,TGTGCCAGTACTCCGGGACAGGGAAAAATGAACACTGAAGCTTTCTTT,CASTPGQGKMNTEAFF
TRBV7-9,TRBJ2-7,.,.,TGTGCCAGCAGCCAGTATACCGACGAGCAGTACTTC,CASSQYTDEQYF
TRBV5-1,TRBJ2-5,.,.,.,CASSDFGPGGAGTQYF
TRBV3-1/TRBV3-2,TRBJ1-5,.,TRBD1,TGTGCCAGCAGCACAGGGGAAGAACAGCCCCAGCATTTT,CASSTGEEQPQHF
TRBV6-5,TRBJ2-1,.,TRBD2,TGTGCCAGCAGTTACAGCGGGGGTAATTACAATGAGCAGTTCTTC,CASSYSGGNYNEQFF
TRBV7-2,TRBJ1-3,.,.,TGTGCCAGCAGCTTCGGGGTTACCCGGGACATTAGAAACACCATATATTTT,CASSFGVTRDIRNTIYF
TRBV6-1,TRBJ2-3,.,TRBD2,TGTGCCAGCAGCGAAGAAGGTGGCCTAGCGGGGACTAGCACAGATACGCAGTATTTT,CASSEEGGLAGTSTDTQYF
TRBV6-5,TRBJ1-2,few,.,TGTGCCAGCAGTCCGGCGGGCGACTATGGCTACACCTTC,CASSPAGDYGYTF
TRBV4-3,TRBJ2-3,.,.,TGCGCCAGCAGCCTCCACAGGGAGATTGCCGATACGCAGTATTTT,CASSLHREIADTQYF
TRBV5-4,TRBJ1-1,.,TRBD1,TGTGCCAGCAGCCCAAGGACAGGGTACACTGAAGCTTTCTTT,CASSPRTGYTEAFF
TRBV5-4,TRBJ2-5,.,TRBD1,TGTGCCAGCAGCTTGCCAGGGGGCACAGAGACCCAGTACTTC,CASSLPGGTETQYF
TRBV14,TRBJ2-2,once,TRBD1,TGTGCCAGCAGCCAAGCTCGGACAGGGAACACCGGGGAGCTGTTTTTT,CASSQARTGNTGELFF
TRBV3-1/TRBV3-2,TRBJ1-2,.,.,TGTGCCAGCAGCTTGAAGAGGGCAGAATCTAACTATGGCTACACCTTC,CASSLKRAESNYGYTF
TRBV12-3/TRBV12-4,TRBJ1-2,.,.,TGTGCCAGCAGTCTCCAACTTAACTATGGCTACACCTTC,CASSLQLNYGYTF
TRBV5-4,TRBJ2-3,.,TRBD2,TGTGCCAGCAGCTTCCTAGCGGGGGGACCCACAGATACGCAGTATTTT,CASSFLAGGPTDTQYF
TRBV5-4,TRBJ2-7,.,TRBD1,TGTGCCAGCAGCTTACAGGGGTTGGGGAACGAGCAGTACTTC,CASSLQGLGNEQYF
TRBV5-5,TRBJ2-7,once,TRBD1,TGTGCCAGCAGCTTGACAGGGGCGGCTTGGTACGAGCAGTACTTC,CASSLTGAAWYEQYF
TRBV5-1,TRBJ1-5,.,.,TGCGCCAGCAGCCCTCAGGGGCAGACCCATCAGCCCCAGCATTTT,CASSPQGQTHQPQHF
TRBV6-5,TRBJ2-7,.,TRBD2,TGTGCCAGCAGTATTGGGACTAGCGGGTCCTACGAGCAGTACTTC,CASSIGTSGSYEQYF